A single sample gave rise to the 25 T cell receptor beta chains below, sequenced in a study of tumor-infiltrating lymphocytes in primary liver carcinoma. Germline DNA was also extracted, while the blood RNA originated from unsorted whole blood. A constant-region primer served to make TCR beta cDNA from about 500 ng total RNA. Modified slightly, ARM-PCR produced TCR beta libraries over three nested multiplex PCR rounds. Running around 9 cycles apiece, the first two PCR rounds relied on TRBV1-TRBV30 forward primers together with a C-beta reverse primer. TCRdb re-called the multiplex PCR reads with MiXCR, one entry per CDR3 protein. The repertoire consists of about 320,000 distinct CDR3 sequences, with 55% to 65% occurring once and the leading ten covering roughly 8.6%. Material: peripheral blood. The receptors were sampled from a man between 40 and 49 years old with primary liver carcinoma and hepatitis B virus infection.

This clonotype was detected only a few times. The chain links TRBV6-6 to TRBJ2-7; D may be TRBD2 (6 bases). V lost 4 bases, J lost 0 bases, and 7 bases lay in between. This CDR3 contains 13 residues. Germline-derived CDR1 and CDR2 are MNHNY and SVGAGI (reference sequence). The CDR3, as DNA: TGTGCCAGCAGTTGGACTACCTCCTACGAGCAGTACTTC. Its translation: CASSWTTSYEQYF.

For this clonotype: The conserved phenylalanine or tryptophan is not found at the CDR3 terminus, so this likely reflects a read error. This chain uses TRBV11-2 with TRBJ1-1, with no clear D. The V and J ends lost 1 base and 1 base respectively, with 10 bases between them. Germline V gives CDR1 SGHAT, CDR2 FQNNGV. CDR3 length: 15 residues. Here the CDR3 DNA reads TGTGCCAGCAGCTTAGTGGCCACTCCGAACACTGAAGCTTTCTAT. The encoded protein is CASSLVATPNTEAFY.

A single count supports this clonotype. The V gene is TRBV5-4, the J gene TRBJ2-2; D not certain. V was cut by 0 bases and J by 3 bases, with 12 bases left in between. CDR1 SGHNT and CDR2 YYREEE come from the germline V gene (reference sequence). The CDR3 loop spans 16 amino acids. The CDR3 protein is CASSLASQWDTGELFF. The CDR3 DNA follows: TGTGCCAGCAGCTTGGCCAGTCAGTGGGACACCGGGGAGCTGTTTTTT.

This clonotype has a handful of counts. A much larger clone lies a single base off, so this may be a read error. This chain connects TRBV29-1 to TRBJ1-2; 7 nucleotides line up with TRBD1. The V gene's germline CDR1 is SQVTM and CDR2 ANQGSEA. The CDR3 has 13 residues. V shed 7 bases and J 8 bases; nucleotides not matched to a gene: 13. Written as DNA, the CDR3 is TGCAGCGGGGTGACAGGGTATGGGGAGGGCTACACCTTC. Its translation: CSGVTGYGEGYTF. Together with reference TRBV29-1 and TRBJ1-2, the CDR3 gives the full variable domain: SAVISQKPSRDICQRGTSLTIQCQVDSQVTMMFWYRQQPGQSLTLIATANQGSEATYESGFVIDKFPISRPNLTFSTLTVSNMSPEDSSIYLCSGVTGYGEGYTFGSGTRLTVV.

The J gene is TRBJ1-4, the V gene TRBV7-9; no clear D. Germline V gene sequence: CDR1 SEHNR, CDR2 FQNEAQ (reference sequence). V dropped 5 bases and J dropped 0 bases, with 7 bases sitting between them. The length of the CDR3 is 14 residues. The CDR3 loop is CASSRSATNEKLFF. CDR3 coding DNA: TGTGCCAGCAGCCGCAGTGCAACTAATGAAAAACTGTTTTTT.

Concerning this clonotype: This may be a read error: a much more frequent sequence differs by one nucleotide. Likely a read error: the CDR3 ends without its conserved phenylalanine or tryptophan. The chain couples TRBV12-3 or TRBV12-4 to TRBJ2-3, with TRBD2 matching 10 bases. J lost 1 base, V lost 6 bases, and 4 bases had no gene match. The CDR3 contains 15 residues. In nucleotides, the CDR3 is TGTGCCAGCAGAACTAGCGGGATAGGCACAGATACGCAGTATCTT. It codes for CASRTSGIGTDTQYL.

About this clonotype: A much bigger clone sits one base away, suggesting this may be a read error. The chain recombines TRBV12-3 or TRBV12-4 with TRBJ2-1; D remains unclear. V gave up 1 base and J gave up 9 bases, with 16 bases separating them. CDR3 length: 15 amino acids. The CDR3 bases are TGTGCCAGCAGTTTAGGGAGTAGCCCCATCGGTGAGCAGTTCTTC. Its protein is CASSLGSSPIGEQFF.

As for this clonotype: A much larger clone is a single base away; this may be a read error. The chain has TRBV4-3 and TRBJ1-2, with a possible D match to TRBD1 (6 bases). CDR1 LGHNA and CDR2 YSLEER come from the germline V gene. The CDR3 totals 15 residues. The CDR3 spells CARSQEGGLGYGYTF. The CDR3 DNA reads TGCGCCAGGAGCCAAGAGGGGGGGCTTGGCTATGGCTACACCTTC.

The V gene is TRBV29-1, the J gene TRBJ2-3, with 7 bases aligning to TRBD2. The trim removed 7 bases at V and 7 bases at J, leaving 17 bases unmatched. The V gene's germline CDR1 is SQVTM and CDR2 ANQGSEA. CDR3 length: 15 residues. CDR3 sequence reads: CSAHVSGGMGYTQYF. The CDR3, as DNA: TGCAGCGCTCACGTATCGGGAGGAATGGGATATACGCAGTATTTT.

This clonotype was seen at least ten times. The rearrangement uses TRBV4-1 and TRBJ2-7; 9 bases align to TRBD2. This CDR3 is built from 14 residues. Germline V lookup: CDR1 MGHRA, CDR2 YSYEKL. The V segment lost 6 bases and the J segment 3 bases; nucleotides outside the gene matches: 6. The CDR3 DNA reads TGCGCCAGCAGACATAGCGGGAGTAGCTACGAGCAGTACTTC. Encoded protein: CASRHSGSSYEQYF.

In its sample, this clonotype was seen many times. DNA of the CDR3: TGTGCCAGCAGTTCTAGCGGAGGAACCTACGAGCAGTACTTC. Amino acid sequence: CASSSSGGTYEQYF. V and J are TRBV6-2 or TRBV6-3 and TRBJ2-7; 7 positions agree with TRBD2. The CDR3 runs to 14 residues. CDR1 is MNHEY, CDR2 SVGEGT, per germline. V was clipped by 4 bases and J by 2 bases; unmatched bases: 5.

As concerns this clonotype: This sequence may be a read error, since a much larger clone differs from it by one base. The chain has TRBV6-5 and TRBJ1-5; TRBD1 agrees at 8 bases. The CDR3 loop spans 13 amino acids. CDR1 and CDR2 (germline): MNHEY, SVGAGI. Written as DNA, the CDR3 is TGTGCCGGCAGAGACAGGGGAGGTCAGCCCCAGCATTTT. Encoded protein: CAGRDRGGQPQHF.

This clonotype was seen at least ten times. This sequence joins TRBV10-2 and TRBJ2-3, with 12 bases matching TRBD2. Germline values: CDR1 WSHSY, CDR2 SAAADI. The CDR3 covers 15 residues. With 10 bases clipped from V and 3 bases from J, the junction kept 8 bases outside the gene matches. This chain's CDR3 is CATHPLAGGTDTQYF. In nucleotides, the CDR3 is TGCGCCACCCATCCACTAGCGGGAGGTACAGATACGCAGTATTTT.

Turning to this clonotype: An end of the junction differs from the germline gene, which may be a read error. This chain links TRBV4-2 with TRBJ2-1; 9 bases match TRBD2. The CDR3 is 16 residues long. The V gene's germline CDR1 is LGHNA and CDR2 YNFKEQ. The CDR3 DNA follows: TGTGCCAACAGCCCCTTTAAGACTAGCGGCTACAATGAGCGGTTCTTC. Amino acid sequence: CANSPFKTSGYNERFF.

The V and J genes are TRBV12-3 or TRBV12-4 and TRBJ2-7; TRBD1 aligns across 8 bases. Trimming cost V 6 bases and J 7 bases; bases outside gene matches: 14. The CDR3 is made up of 15 amino acids. The DNA for the CDR3 is TGTGCCAGCAGAGGACCGGGACAGGAAAAATGGGAGCAGTACTTC. It translates to CASRGPGQEKWEQYF.

As to this clonotype: Being one base from a much bigger clone, this may be a read error. DNA of the CDR3: TGTGCCAACAGTTTACAGACATCCAATGAGCAGTTCTTC. Its translation is CANSLQTSNEQFF. The rearrangement uses TRBV6-5 and TRBJ2-1; D not certain. This CDR3 has 13 residues. Germline CDR1 reads MNHEY; CDR2 reads SVGAGI.

This clonotype was detected only once. A read error may explain this, as a much larger clone is one base away. This chain connects TRBV12-3 or TRBV12-4 to TRBJ1-5, with unresolved D. CDR3 length: 14 amino acids. The V end lost 6 bases, the J end lost 0 bases, and 9 bases lay between the germline ends. The CDR3 sequence is CASRRGLSNQPQHF. The CDR3 DNA follows: TGTGCCAGCAGGAGAGGGCTTAGCAATCAGCCCCAGCATTTT.

This clonotype occurred many times. The chain couples TRBV6-5 to TRBJ2-7, with TRBD1 matching 9 bases. This CDR3 region has 13 residues. Germline CDR1 and CDR2: MNHEY and SVGAGI. The V segment lost 6 bases and the J segment 4 bases; nucleotides outside the gene matches: 4. The CDR3: CASRTGQGYEQYF. CDR3 nucleotide sequence: TGTGCCAGCAGGACGGGACAGGGTTACGAGCAGTACTTC.

With regard to this clonotype: A much larger clone differs from this one at a single base, so this may be a read error. J is TRBJ1-2 and V is TRBV6-6; no definite D call. Germline V lookup: CDR1 MNHNY, CDR2 SVGAGI (reference sequence). The CDR3 is 12 residues long. The germline V and J ends were trimmed by 6 bases and 5 bases, with 10 bases remaining between them. Here the CDR3 DNA reads TGTGCCAGCAGAGTGGGAGATTATGGCTACACCTTC. As protein: CASRVGDYGYTF.

This clonotype was recorded many times. V usage is TRBV6-2 or TRBV6-3 and J usage is TRBJ1-2; TRBD1 matches at 8 bases. Germline CDR1 reads MNHEY; CDR2 reads SVGEGT. V gave up 7 bases and J gave up 4 bases; unmatched junction bases: 5. The CDR3 contains 13 residues. The DNA for the CDR3 is TGTGCCAGCAACGACAGGGGACCCTATGGCTACACCTTC. Its protein product is CASNDRGPYGYTF.

This clonotype was observed at least ten times. V gene TRBV12-3 or TRBV12-4 combines with J gene TRBJ2-3; 8 bases line up with TRBD2. J lost 2 bases, V lost 6 bases, and 4 bases had no gene match. The CDR3 runs 14 residues. In DNA form, the CDR3 reads TGTGCCAGCAGGGATAGCGGGACCACAGATACGCAGTATTTT. It codes for CASRDSGTTDTQYF.

Of note for this clonotype: The junction does not match germline at one end; this may be a read error. The J gene is TRBJ1-5, the V gene TRBV6-1; D may be TRBD1 (6 bases). CDR1 is MNHNS and CDR2 is SASEGT in the germline V gene. The CDR3 contains 13 residues. CDR3 loop: CASSTDRNQSQHF. DNA of the CDR3: TGTGCCAGCAGCACCGACAGGAATCAGTCCCAGCATTTT.

This chain joins TRBV10-3 and TRBJ2-7, with 7 bases that match TRBD2. CDR3 length: 13 residues. V lost 8 bases to trimming and J lost 3 bases; unmatched junction nucleotides: 7. Germline V gene lookup returns CDR1 ENHRY and CDR2 SYGVKD. Written as DNA, the CDR3 is TGTGCCATCGCGGCCAGCGGGGTCTACGAGCAGTACTTC. It translates to CAIAASGVYEQYF.

This clonotype has a handful of counts. A much larger clone differs by one base, so this may be a read error. V and J are TRBV4-3 and TRBJ2-7, with D perhaps matching TRBD1 or TRBD2 (5 bases each). CDR1 and CDR2 from the germline V gene are LGHNA and YSLEER. This CDR3 is built from 15 residues. The CDR3 here is CASTQEGRGTYEQYF. For the CDR3, the DNA is TGCGCCAGCACCCAAGAGGGACGCGGAACCTACGAGCAGTACTTC.

The CDR3 sequence is CASDLLTGPSYNEQFF. The CDR3 DNA is TGTGCCAGCGACTTACTGACAGGACCTTCCTACAATGAGCAGTTCTTC. The gene calls are TRBV11-2 and TRBJ2-1; tentatively, D is TRBD1 (6 bases). CDR3 length equals 16 residues. Trimming removed 8 bases from V and 1 base from J, with 18 bases in between. CDR1 and CDR2 (germline): SGHAT, FQNNGV.